The 18 T cell receptor beta chains listed next were all sequenced from one sample in a study of T cell repertoires in cytomegalovirus infection. TCRdb re-called the reads through MiXCR, storing one row per CDR3 protein. The table lists 200,000 to 300,000 distinct CDR3 sequences, roughly 13% of them singletons. The sample was PBMCs. These receptor sequences come from a human donor in good health (CMV status not recorded). Some clones in this sample may be carry-over from other donors' samples.

This clonotype showed up many times. The genes are TRBV7-2 and TRBJ2-7; 12 nucleotides match TRBD2. The junction had 6 bases not matched to a gene; V was cut back by 5 bases and J by 4 bases. Germline CDR1 is SGHTA and CDR2 is FQGNSA. The CDR3 runs 15 residues. In DNA form, the CDR3 reads TGTGCCAGCAGCCCTAGCGGGAGGGGGGTTTACGAGCAGTACTTC. Translating gives CASSPSGRGVYEQYF.

In this sample, this clonotype turned up a few times. J is TRBJ2-5 and V is TRBV7-8; D ambiguous. CDR3 length: 15 amino acids. Looked up from germline, CDR1 is SGHVS and CDR2 is FQNEAQ. Trimming pared 2 bases from V and 0 bases from J, leaving 10 bases between. Here the CDR3 reads CASSLRHQYQETQYF. CDR3 bases: TGTGCCAGCAGCTTACGACACCAGTACCAAGAGACCCAGTACTTC.

Many counts were recorded for this clonotype. The chain uses TRBV7-2 and TRBJ2-1; 9 bases are a match to TRBD2. In germline, CDR1 is SGHTA, CDR2 FQGNSA. The CDR3 length is 15 residues. Trimming took 8 bases from V and 8 from J; bases not matched to a gene: 13. The CDR3 sequence is CASVLAGGPRDEQFF. The CDR3 bases are TGTGCCAGCGTATTGGCGGGAGGGCCTAGAGATGAGCAGTTCTTC. The full variable domain, completed using reference TRBV7-2 and TRBJ2-1, is GAGVSQSPSNKVTEKGKDVELRCDPISGHTALYWYRQSLGQGLEFLIYFQGNSAPDKSGLPSDRFSAERTGGSVSTLTIQRTQQEDSAVYLCASVLAGGPRDEQFFGPGTRLTVL.

In this sample, this clonotype turned up many times. The rearrangement uses TRBV7-9 and TRBJ2-7, with 8 positions matching TRBD2. This CDR3 comprises 17 residues. Germline CDR1 and CDR2: SEHNR and FQNEAQ (reference sequence). J gave up 5 bases and V 2 bases, and 14 bases lay outside the gene matches. CDR3 bases: TGTGCCAGCAGCTTACGGGAGCGACGAGCGGGAGTAAACGAGCAGTACTTC. It is translated as CASSLRERRAGVNEQYF. Full variable domain (remainder filled in from reference TRBV7-9 and TRBJ2-7): DTGVSQNPRHKITKRGQNVTFRCDPISEHNRLYWYRQTLGQGPEFLTYFQNEAQLEKSRLLSDRFSAERPKGSFSTLEIQRTEQGDSAMYLCASSLRERRAGVNEQYFGPGTRLTVT.

The chain uses TRBV28 and TRBJ2-4, with D unclear. Germline CDR1 and CDR2: MDHEN and SYDVKM. V lost 6 bases and J lost 0, with 12 bases in between. The length of the CDR3 is 15 residues. CDR3 sequence (DNA): TGTGCCAGCAGCTCCCCGAGCTTAGCCAAAAACATTCAGTACTTC. Translation gives CASSSPSLAKNIQYF.

The rearrangement uses TRBV6-5 and TRBJ1-1; D gene uncertain. Germline V CDR1 and CDR2: MNHEY, SVGAGI. V was pared by 1 base and J by 1 base, with 7 bases between. This CDR3 is 14 amino acids long. The CDR3 spells CASSYYRGNTEAFF. The CDR3 region has the DNA TGTGCCAGCAGTTACTACCGGGGGAACACTGAAGCTTTCTTT.

The sample holds a few counts of this clonotype. V is TRBV2 and J is TRBJ2-1, with D tentatively TRBD1 or TRBD2 (5 bases each). V lost 0 bases, J lost 8 bases, and 11 bases lay in between. From germline, CDR1 is SNHLY and CDR2 FYNNEI. The CDR3 extends over 14 amino acids. This CDR3 is CASSEAQGTDEQFF. The CDR3 DNA reads TGTGCCAGCAGTGAAGCGCAAGGGACGGATGAGCAGTTCTTC.

Many counts were recorded for this clonotype. The chain carries TRBV6-6 and TRBJ2-7, with D unresolved. The V gene's germline CDR1 is MNHNY and CDR2 SVGAGI (reference sequence). V lost 2 bases to trimming and J lost 0 bases, with 17 bases between them. This CDR3 comprises 17 residues. The CDR3 here is CASSYQVGRLSSYEQYF. CDR3 bases: TGTGCCAGCAGTTACCAAGTCGGGCGCTTAAGCTCCTACGAGCAGTACTTC.

Many counts were recorded for this clonotype. This rearrangement joins TRBV7-2 to TRBJ2-3; unclear D gene. This CDR3 contains 12 residues. Trimming removed 1 base from V and 5 bases from J, with 4 bases in between. Germline values: CDR1 SGHTA, CDR2 FQGNSA. The CDR3 is CASSLVIDTQYF. DNA of the CDR3: TGTGCCAGCAGCTTAGTCATAGATACGCAGTATTTT.

This clonotype came up a few times. This chain connects TRBV2 to TRBJ1-6, with D uncertain. V was cut by 7 bases and J by 3 bases, with 7 bases left in between. There are 13 residues in the CDR3. Germline CDR1 SNHLY, CDR2 FYNNEI. CDR3 nucleotides: TGTGCCAGCAAGAGGGACTATAATTCACCCCTCCACTTT. Translation gives CASKRDYNSPLHF.

This clonotype was found many times. The rearrangement links TRBV7-8 to TRBJ1-1, with TRBD1 identical over 9 bases. Germline V lookup: CDR1 SGHVS, CDR2 FQNEAQ. The CDR3 has 15 residues. The V gene end was trimmed by 5 bases and the J gene end by 5 bases; junction bases not matched to a gene: 9. The CDR3 coding sequence is TGTGCCAGCAGCCCGCGGGACAGGGCCAGGACTGAAGCTTTCTTT. Protein: CASSPRDRARTEAFF.

The sample holds a few counts of this clonotype. The chain carries TRBV6-1 and TRBJ2-3, with TRBD1 matching over 9 bases. V shed 6 bases, J shed 6 bases, and the junction held 7 bases outside the gene matches. Germline V gives CDR1 MNHNS, CDR2 SASEGT. The CDR3 has 14 residues. The CDR3 reads CASRGQGFKDTQYF. In DNA form, the CDR3 reads TGTGCCAGCAGGGGACAGGGATTCAAGGATACGCAGTATTTT.

At least ten counts were recorded for this clonotype. This chain joins TRBV7-2 and TRBJ1-6, with unresolved D. The CDR3 loop spans 15 amino acids. Looked up from germline, CDR1 is SGHTA and CDR2 is FQGNSA. V was shortened by 5 bases and J by 1 base, with 9 bases between the two germline ends. The chain's CDR3 is CASSNEVSYNSPLHF. The CDR3 region has the DNA TGTGCCAGCAGCAATGAGGTTTCCTATAATTCACCCCTCCACTTT.

V and J are TRBV5-1 and TRBJ1-1; D perhaps matches TRBD1 (6 bases). This CDR3 spans 18 amino acids. V was trimmed by 4 bases and J by 3 bases, leaving 25 bases between them. Germline lookup yields CDR1 SGHRS and CDR2 YFSETQ. Written as DNA, the CDR3 is TGCGCCAGCAGCCCGAACCCTACCGGGACAATAGCGGACACTGAAGCTTTCTTT. Protein product: CASSPNPTGTIADTEAFF.

This clonotype was recorded at least ten times. This sequence joins TRBV5-6 and TRBJ2-1, with D hard to call. In germline, CDR1 is SGHDT, CDR2 YYEEEE. This CDR3 has 14 amino acids. Trimming removed 0 bases at V and 3 bases at J, with 7 bases between. CDR3 in DNA: TGTGCCAGCAGCTTGGGAGCAGTCTACAATGAGCAGTTCTTC. This codes for CASSLGAVYNEQFF.

The gene calls are TRBV19 and TRBJ1-1; possible D gene TRBD1, 6 bases. Germline V gene lookup returns CDR1 LNHDA and CDR2 SQIVND (reference sequence). This CDR3 contains 13 residues. Trimming cost V 9 bases and J 4 bases, with 15 bases left between them. CDR3 sequence: CASANRVGTEAFF. CDR3 coding DNA: TGTGCCAGCGCAAACAGGGTCGGCACTGAAGCTTTCTTT. Filled out from reference TRBV19 and TRBJ1-1, the complete variable domain reads DGGITQSPKYLFRKEGQNVTLSCEQNLNHDAMYWYRQDPGQGLRLIYYSQIVNDFQKGDIAEGYSVSREKKESFPLTVTSAQKNPTAFYLCASANRVGTEAFFGQGTRLTVV.

The CDR3 loop reads CASSLFLFRGQGARGEQFF. The CDR3 nucleotides are TGTGCCAGCAGTTTATTTCTTTTCAGGGGACAGGGGGCGAGGGGTGAGCAGTTCTTC. The genes are TRBV28 and TRBJ2-1, with TRBD1 matching 12 bases. CDR1 and CDR2 (germline): MDHEN, SYDVKM. Trimming removed 1 base from V and 9 bases from J; junction bases left unmatched: 16. This CDR3 comprises 19 residues.

The V and J genes are TRBV7-3 and TRBJ2-3; TRBD1 agrees at 7 bases. The CDR3 length is 17 residues. CDR1 and CDR2 (germline): SGHTA, FQGTGA. V shed 4 bases and J 1 base; nucleotides not matched to a gene: 11. The CDR3: CASSSSPRDSGTDTQYF. The CDR3 coding sequence is TGTGCCAGCAGCTCATCCCCCCGGGACAGCGGCACAGATACGCAGTATTTT.